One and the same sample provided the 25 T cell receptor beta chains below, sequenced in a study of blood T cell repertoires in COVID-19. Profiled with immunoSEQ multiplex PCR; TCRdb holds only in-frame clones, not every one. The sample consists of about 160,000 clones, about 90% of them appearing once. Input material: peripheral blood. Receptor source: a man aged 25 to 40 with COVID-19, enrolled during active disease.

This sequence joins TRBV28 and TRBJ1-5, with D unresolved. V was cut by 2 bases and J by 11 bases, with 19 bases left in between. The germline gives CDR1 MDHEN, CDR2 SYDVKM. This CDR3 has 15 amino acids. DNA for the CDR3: TGTGCCAGCAGTTTACCCCTCCCGTCCTATCAAACCCAGCATTTT. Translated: CASSLPLPSYQTQHF.

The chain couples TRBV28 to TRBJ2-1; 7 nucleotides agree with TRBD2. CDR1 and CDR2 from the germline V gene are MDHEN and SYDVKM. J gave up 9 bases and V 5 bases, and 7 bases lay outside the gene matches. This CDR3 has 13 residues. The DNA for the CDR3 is TGTGCCAGCAGTCAGGGACTACCCAGTGAGCAGTTCTTC. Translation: CASSQGLPSEQFF. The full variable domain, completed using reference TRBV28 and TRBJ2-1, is DVKVTQSSRYLVKRTGEKVFLECVQDMDHENMFWYRQDPGLGLRLIYFSYDVKMKEKGDIPEGYSVSREKKERFSLILESASTNQTSMYLCASSQGLPSEQFFGPGTRLTVL.

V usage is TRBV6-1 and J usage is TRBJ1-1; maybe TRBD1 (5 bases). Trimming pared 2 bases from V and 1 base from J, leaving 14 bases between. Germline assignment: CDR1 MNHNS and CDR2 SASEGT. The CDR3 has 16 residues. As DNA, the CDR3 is TGTGCCAGCAGTGAACAGATCAGGAGGGGGAACACTGAAGCTTTCTTT. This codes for CASSEQIRRGNTEAFF.

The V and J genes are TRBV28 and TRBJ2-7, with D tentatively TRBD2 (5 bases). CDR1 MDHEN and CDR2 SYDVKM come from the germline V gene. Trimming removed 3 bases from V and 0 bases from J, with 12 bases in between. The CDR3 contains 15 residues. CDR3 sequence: CASSLAGMFSYEQYF. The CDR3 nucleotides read TGTGCCAGCAGTTTGGCCGGGATGTTCTCCTACGAGCAGTACTTC.

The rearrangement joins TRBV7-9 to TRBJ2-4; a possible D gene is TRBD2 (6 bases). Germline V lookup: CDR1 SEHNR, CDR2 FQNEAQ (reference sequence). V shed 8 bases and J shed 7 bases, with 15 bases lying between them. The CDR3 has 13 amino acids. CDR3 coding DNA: TGTGCCAGCGGAGTAGGAGGGCCGAACATTCAGTACTTC. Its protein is CASGVGGPNIQYF.

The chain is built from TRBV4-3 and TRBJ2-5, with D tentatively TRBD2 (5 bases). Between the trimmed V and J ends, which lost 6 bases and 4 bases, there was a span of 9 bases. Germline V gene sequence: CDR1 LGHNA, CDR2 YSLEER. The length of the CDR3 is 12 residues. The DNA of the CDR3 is TGCGCCAGCAGTTACGGAGGAGAGACCCAGTACTTC. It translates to CASSYGGETQYF.

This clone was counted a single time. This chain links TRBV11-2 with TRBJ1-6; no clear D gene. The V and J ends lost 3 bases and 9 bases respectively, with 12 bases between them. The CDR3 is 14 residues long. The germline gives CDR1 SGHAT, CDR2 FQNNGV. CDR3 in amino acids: CASSFGVLSSPLHF. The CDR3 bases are TGTGCCAGCAGCTTCGGGGTTCTCTCTTCACCCCTCCACTTT.

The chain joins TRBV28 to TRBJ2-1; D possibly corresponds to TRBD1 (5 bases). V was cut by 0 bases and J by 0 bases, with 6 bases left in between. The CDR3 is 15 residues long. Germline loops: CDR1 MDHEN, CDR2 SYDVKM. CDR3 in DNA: TGTGCCAGCAGTTTATGGGGGCCCTCCTACAATGAGCAGTTCTTC. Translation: CASSLWGPSYNEQFF.

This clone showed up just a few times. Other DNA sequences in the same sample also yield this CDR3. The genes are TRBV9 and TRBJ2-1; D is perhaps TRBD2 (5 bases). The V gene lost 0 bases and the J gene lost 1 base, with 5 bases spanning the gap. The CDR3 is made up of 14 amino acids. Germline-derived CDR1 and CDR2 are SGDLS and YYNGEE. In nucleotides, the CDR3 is TGTGCCAGCAGCGTAGCGGGATCCTACAATGAGCAGTTCTTC. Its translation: CASSVAGSYNEQFF.

CDR3 nucleotide sequence: TGTGCCAGCAGCGCTTGGGACAATTCGAACACTGAAGCTTTCTTT. Protein: CASSAWDNSNTEAFF. This chain connects TRBV7-9 to TRBJ1-1; D may be TRBD1 (6 bases). This CDR3 is 15 amino acids long. Trimming took 5 bases from V and 1 from J, leaving 14 bases between them. Germline V gene sequence: CDR1 SEHNR, CDR2 FQNEAQ (reference sequence).

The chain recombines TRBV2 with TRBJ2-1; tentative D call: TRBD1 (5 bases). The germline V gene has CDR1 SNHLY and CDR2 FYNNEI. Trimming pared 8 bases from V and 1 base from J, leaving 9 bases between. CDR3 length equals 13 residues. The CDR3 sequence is CASEGVSYNEQFF. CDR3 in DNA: TGTGCCAGCGAAGGGGTGTCCTACAATGAGCAGTTCTTC.

Here the CDR3 DNA reads TGCGCCAGCAGCTTTGCCGGGACTAGCGGGGGCCAGCGGGGTGAGCAGTTCTTC. It yields the protein CASSFAGTSGGQRGEQFF. This rearrangement joins TRBV5-1 to TRBJ2-1; TRBD2 matches 14 bases. The CDR3 runs 18 residues. CDR1 SGHRS and CDR2 YFSETQ come from the germline V gene. V trimming: 2 bases; J trimming: 9 bases; junction bases outside the gene matches: 13.

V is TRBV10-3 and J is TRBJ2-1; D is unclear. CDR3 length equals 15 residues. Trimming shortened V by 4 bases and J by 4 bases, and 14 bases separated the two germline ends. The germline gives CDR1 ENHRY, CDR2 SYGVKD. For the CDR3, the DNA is TGTGCCATCAGTGGAGGTGAGGTTCAATACAATGAGCAGTTCTTC. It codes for CAISGGEVQYNEQFF.

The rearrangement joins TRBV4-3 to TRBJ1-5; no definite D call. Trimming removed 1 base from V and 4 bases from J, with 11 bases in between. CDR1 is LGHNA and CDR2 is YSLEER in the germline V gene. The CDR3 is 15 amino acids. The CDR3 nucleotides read TGCGCCAGCAGCCAAGGATTTGCAGTTAATCAGCCCCAGCATTTT. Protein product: CASSQGFAVNQPQHF.

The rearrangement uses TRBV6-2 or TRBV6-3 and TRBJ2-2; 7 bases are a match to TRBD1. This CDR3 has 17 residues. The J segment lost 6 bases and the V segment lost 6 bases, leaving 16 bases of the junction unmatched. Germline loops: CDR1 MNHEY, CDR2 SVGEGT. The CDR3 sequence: CASSRPPGGTWSGELFF. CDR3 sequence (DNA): TGTGCCAGCAGCCGCCCACCAGGGGGTACCTGGTCCGGGGAGCTGTTTTTT.

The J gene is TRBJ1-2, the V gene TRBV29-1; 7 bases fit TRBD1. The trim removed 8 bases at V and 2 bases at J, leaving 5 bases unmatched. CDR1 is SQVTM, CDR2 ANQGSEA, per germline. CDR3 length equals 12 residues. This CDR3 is CSFNRGNYGYTF. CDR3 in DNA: TGCAGCTTCAACAGGGGAAACTATGGCTACACCTTC.

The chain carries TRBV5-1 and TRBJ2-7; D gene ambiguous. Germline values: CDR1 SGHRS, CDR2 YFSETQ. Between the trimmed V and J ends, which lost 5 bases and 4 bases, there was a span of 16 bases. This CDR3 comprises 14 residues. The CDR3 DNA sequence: TGCGCCAGCAGTTCCGGGTCGGATACTTACGAGCAGTACTTC. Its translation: CASSSGSDTYEQYF.

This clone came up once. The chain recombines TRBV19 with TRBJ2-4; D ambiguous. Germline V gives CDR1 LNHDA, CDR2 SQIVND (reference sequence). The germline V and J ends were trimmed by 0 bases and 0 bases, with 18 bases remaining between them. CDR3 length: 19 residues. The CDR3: CASSIDPWSPPLAKNIQYF. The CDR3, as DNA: TGTGCCAGTAGTATAGATCCCTGGAGTCCCCCTCTAGCCAAAAACATTCAGTACTTC.

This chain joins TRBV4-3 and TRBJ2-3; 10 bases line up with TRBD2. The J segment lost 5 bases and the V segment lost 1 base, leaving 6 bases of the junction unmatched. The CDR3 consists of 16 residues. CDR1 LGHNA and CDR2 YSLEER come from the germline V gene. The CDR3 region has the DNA TGCGCCAGCAGCCAAGTTCTAGCGGGGGAGGTAGATACGCAGTATTTT. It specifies CASSQVLAGEVDTQYF.

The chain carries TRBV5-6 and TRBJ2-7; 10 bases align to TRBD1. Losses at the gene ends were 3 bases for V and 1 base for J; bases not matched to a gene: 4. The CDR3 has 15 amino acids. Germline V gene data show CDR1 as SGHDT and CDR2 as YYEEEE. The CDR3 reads CASSWDRGRSYEQYF. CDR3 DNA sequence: TGTGCCAGCAGCTGGGACAGGGGTAGATCCTACGAGCAGTACTTC.

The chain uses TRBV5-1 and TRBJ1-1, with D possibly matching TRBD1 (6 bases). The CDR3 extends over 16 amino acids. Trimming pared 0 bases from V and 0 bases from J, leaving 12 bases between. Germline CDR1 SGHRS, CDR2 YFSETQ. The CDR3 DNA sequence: TGCGCCAGCAGCTTGGCTAGTGGACAGATGAACACTGAAGCTTTCTTT. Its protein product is CASSLASGQMNTEAFF.

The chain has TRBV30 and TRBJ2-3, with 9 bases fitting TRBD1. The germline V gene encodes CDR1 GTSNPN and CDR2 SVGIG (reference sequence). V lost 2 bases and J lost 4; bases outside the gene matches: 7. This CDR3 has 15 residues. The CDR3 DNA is TGTGCCTGGAGTCGGACAGGGGAGGTTTCAGATACGCAGTATTTT. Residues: CAWSRTGEVSDTQYF. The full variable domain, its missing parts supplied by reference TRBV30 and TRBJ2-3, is SQTIHQWPATLVQPVGSPLSLECTVEGTSNPNLYWYRQAAGRGLQLLFYSVGIGQISSEVPQNLSASRPQDRQFILSSKKLLLSDSGFYLCAWSRTGEVSDTQYFGPGTRLTVL.

The CDR3: CASSPRDSSYEQYF. The CDR3 DNA sequence: TGTGCCAGCAGCCCCAGGGACAGCTCCTACGAGCAGTACTTC. The rearrangement uses TRBV7-2 and TRBJ2-7, with 7 positions matching TRBD1. There are 14 residues in the CDR3. V lost 5 bases, J lost 0 bases, and 4 bases stayed unmatched. Germline-derived CDR1 and CDR2 are SGHTA and FQGNSA.

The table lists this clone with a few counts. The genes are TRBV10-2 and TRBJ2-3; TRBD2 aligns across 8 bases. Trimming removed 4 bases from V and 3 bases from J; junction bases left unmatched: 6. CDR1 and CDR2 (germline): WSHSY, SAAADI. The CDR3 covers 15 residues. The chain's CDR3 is CASSGSGSTTDTQYF. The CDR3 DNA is TGCGCCAGCAGTGGGAGCGGGAGTACTACAGATACGCAGTATTTT.

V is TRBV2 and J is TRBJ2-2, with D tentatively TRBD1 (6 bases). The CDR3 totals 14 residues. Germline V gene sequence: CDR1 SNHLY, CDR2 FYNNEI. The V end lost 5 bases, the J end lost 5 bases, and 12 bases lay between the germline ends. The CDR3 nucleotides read TGTGCCAGCAGTTTCCAGGGGCTGACCGGGGAGCTGTTTTTT. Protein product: CASSFQGLTGELFF.